The sequence of this TCR beta chain was determined in a study of cytomegalovirus exposure and HLA in healthy donors. Regarding the study as a whole: Presence/absence analyses assumed roughly uniform sequencing depth across donors.

On this clone itself: What it binds is unknown.

In the PCR, 60 Vbeta and 13 Jbeta primers were used. Measured with immunoSEQ multiplex PCR; TCRdb has only the in-frame clones, and not every one. Here the sample spans around 200,000 clones, roughly 80% being singletons. This CDR3 comprises 14 residues. V dropped 6 bases and J dropped 2 bases, with 13 bases sitting between them. Germline CDR1 reads MNHEY; CDR2 reads SMNVEV (reference sequence). The receptor was derived from a man aged 45-65 years in good health and CMV-seronegative. The V and J genes are TRBV27 and TRBJ1-2; D uncertain. The material sequenced was PBMCs. The CDR3, as DNA: TGTGCCAGCAGACCCATCCAGGTGAACTATGGCTACACCTTC. Residues: CASRPIQVNYGYTF.